These T cell receptor beta chains were read from a single sample in a study of CD8+CD57+ T cells in acquired aplastic anemia. Each CDR3 protein is one row after TCRdb ran MiXCR on the reads. The sample includes roughly 58,000 distinct CDR3 sequences, 50% to 70% of them seen just once. Material for sequencing was sorted CD4+, CD8+, or CD8+CD57+ T cells (not recorded which) from PBMCs. These receptors all stem from a human donor in good health, serving as a control. Both conserved end residues are trimmed from each CDR3.

v_call cdr3_aa
TRBV19 ASSMGAGVPGKYEQY
TRBV7-2 ASSFTGGEKLF
TRBV19 ASSMTSGRQDTQY
TRBV10-1 ASSETLAGVGSDTQY
TRBV11-2 ASSSLSGSGTDTQY
TRBV29-1 SASSLTVLSSYEQY
TRBV7-2 ASSQDRGLEQY
TRBV24-1 ATSDATRGDKNIQY
TRBV12-3/TRBV12-4 ASSSGTVYGYT
TRBV7-2 ASSPNAGEYEQY
TRBV28 ASSLGVGSYEQY
TRBV10-3 AISEEVNTEAF
TRBV2 ASSVGQGGGSQPQH
TRBV19 ASISLTGNYGYT
TRBV7-9 ASSPWAGGVLETQY
TRBV7-8 ASSLDRDQPQH
TRBV15 ATSREAQREF
TRBV2 ASSVVKDTQC
TRBV3-1 ASSQDPGGEQF
TRBV12-3/TRBV12-4 ASSRGTSGYTDTQY
TRBV20-1 SARDTADQETRY
TRBV7-8 ASSSGASSPLH
TRBV7-9 ASNPGIYGYT
TRBV9 ASSQSTGGVSIISPLH
TRBV6-1 ASSEEGADGYT
TRBV6-5 ASSSPTSGRREQY
TRBV7-8 ASSLLNPSYEQY